This T cell receptor (beta chain) was identified in a study of T-cell memory formation after mild COVID-19. Study details: Largely donor-specific sequence clusters came from a couple of donors. Study-level findings and limits: Day 15 to 85 contracting clones showed balanced CD4/CD8; day 15 to 37 expanders favored CD4+. Proof of SARS-CoV-2 specificity was absent for the second-wave clones that crested on day 37.

Germline V lookup: CDR1 SEHNR, CDR2 FQNEAQ (reference sequence). The CDR3 consists of 11 residues. Deletions cut 7 bases from V and 6 bases from J, with 8 bases between. A 5'RACE reaction primed in the constant segment made cDNA libraries of TCR alpha and TCR beta, and these carried sample barcodes and UMIs. TCRdb called the 5' RACE reads again in MiXCR, with one record for every CDR3 protein. Here the sample spans roughly 370,000 distinct CDR3 sequences, approximately 15% being singletons. In the case of this clonotype: No antigen is known for it.

V is TRBV7-9 and J is TRBJ2-3, with D possibly being TRBD2 (6 bases). This TCR was sampled from a man aged 18 to 29 who had mild COVID-19 (a few samples of this study predate the infection). Cell type and time point are not known. Sequencing used PBMCs or a T cell subset sorted from them (not recorded which). Written as DNA, the CDR3 is TGTGCCAGCACGGGGGTGGATACGCAGTATTTT. This sequence encodes CASTGVDTQYF.